This T cell receptor beta chain is from a study of CD8 T cells in ankylosing spondylitis. This clonotype was picked up many times. The target antigen is unknown. Trimming took 5 bases from V and 0 from J; bases not matched to a gene: 6. There are 14 residues in the CDR3. Germline V gives CDR1 DFQATT, CDR2 SNEGSKA (reference sequence). TCRdb reprocessed the 5' RACE reads with MiXCR, giving one entry per CDR3 protein. This table holds about 140,000 distinct CDR3 sequences, about 6.7% found once. Points from the study as a whole: In ankylosing spondylitis blood, a motif of eight highly homologous TCR beta variants appeared characteristic. The disease-linked clones had a CD8+ phenotype and low blood frequencies.

This chain links TRBV20-1 with TRBJ1-1; TRBD1 matches 7 bases. The sequencing sample was made of blood, either unsorted or a sorted T cell fraction (not recorded which). The sequence came from a female donor with ankylosing spondylitis or in good health (not recorded which). The CDR3 DNA reads TGCAGTGCTTGCCTAGGGACAGTGAACACTGAAGCTTTCTTT. Translating it yields CSACLGTVNTEAFF.